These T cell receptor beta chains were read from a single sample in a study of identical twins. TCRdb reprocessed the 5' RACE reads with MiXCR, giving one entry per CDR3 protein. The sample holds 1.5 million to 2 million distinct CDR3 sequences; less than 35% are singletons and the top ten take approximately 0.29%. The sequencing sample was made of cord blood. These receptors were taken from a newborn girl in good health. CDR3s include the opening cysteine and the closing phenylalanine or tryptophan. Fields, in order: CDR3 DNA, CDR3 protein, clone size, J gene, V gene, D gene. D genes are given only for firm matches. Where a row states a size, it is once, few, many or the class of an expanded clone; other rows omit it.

DNA: TGCGCCAGCAGCTTGGACGGGACTAGCTGGAACAATGAGCAGTTCTTC; CDR3: CASSLDGTSWNNEQFF; size: .; J: TRBJ2-1; V: TRBV5-1; D: TRBD2
DNA: TGTGCCAGCAGCACAGGAGCTAACTATGGCTACACCTTC; CDR3: CASSTGANYGYTF; size: many; J: TRBJ1-2; V: TRBV5-1; D: .
DNA: TGTGCCAGCTCACCTCGCGGGGGACTAGTAAACAATGAGCAGTTCTTC; CDR3: CASSPRGGLVNNEQFF; size: .; J: TRBJ2-1; V: TRBV18; D: TRBD2
DNA: TGCAGTGCCTGGGACAGGGACCATATATGGACCCAGTACTTC; CDR3: CSAWDRDHIWTQYF; size: .; J: TRBJ2-5; V: TRBV20-1; D: TRBD1
DNA: TGTGCCAGTAGTGGGGGGCTAGCGGGAAGAGCCAAAAACATTCAGTACTTC; CDR3: CASSGGLAGRAKNIQYF; size: .; J: TRBJ2-4; V: TRBV19; D: TRBD2
DNA: TGTGCCAGCAGCTTAGCCCTGGACAGTTTCACTGAAGCTTTCTTT; CDR3: CASSLALDSFTEAFF; size: few; J: TRBJ1-1; V: TRBV7-2; D: .
DNA: TGTGCCAGCAGTTCCGGGACTGAGCAGTTCTTC; CDR3: CASSSGTEQFF; size: few; J: TRBJ2-1; V: TRBV5-1; D: .
DNA: TGTGCCAGCAGTCCGCGACTAACTAGCGGGGAAGAGACCCAGTACTTC; CDR3: CASSPRLTSGEETQYF; size: .; J: TRBJ2-5; V: TRBV28; D: TRBD2
DNA: TGTGCCAGCAGTCGGAATCAGGCCCAGTACTTC; CDR3: CASSRNQAQYF; size: many; J: TRBJ2-5; V: TRBV28; D: .
DNA: TGTGCCAGCGGACGGACGCCTCAAGGAGAAAAACTGTTTTTT; CDR3: CASGRTPQGEKLFF; size: few; J: TRBJ1-4; V: TRBV12-3/TRBV12-4; D: .
DNA: TGTGCCAGCACCCGACTAGCGGGGGTCTACGAGCAGTACTTC; CDR3: CASTRLAGVYEQYF; size: few; J: TRBJ2-7; V: TRBV6-5; D: TRBD2
DNA: TGTGCCAGCAGCTTAGTTTCCCTAGCCCATCCCCAGTACTTC; CDR3: CASSLVSLAHPQYF; size: .; J: TRBJ2-5; V: TRBV7-2; D: .
DNA: TGCGCCAGCAGCGGGGAAACAGGGAACACTGAAGCTTTCTTT; CDR3: CASSGETGNTEAFF; size: .; J: TRBJ1-1; V: TRBV5-1; D: .
DNA: TGTGCCAGCTCACCAGGGGGGTGGGCCTCTCAGCCCCAGCATTTT; CDR3: CASSPGGWASQPQHF; size: .; J: TRBJ1-5; V: TRBV18; D: .
DNA: TGTGCCAGCAGCCCTAGACAGGGGGCAAACCAAGAGACCCAGTACTTC; CDR3: CASSPRQGANQETQYF; size: few; J: TRBJ2-5; V: TRBV7-2; D: TRBD1
DNA: TGTGCCACCATGGGTAAGAACTACGAGCAGTACTTC; CDR3: CATMGKNYEQYF; size: .; J: TRBJ2-7; V: TRBV15; D: .
DNA: TGTGCCAGCAGCCCCCGGACCGCCCACTACGAGCAGTACTTC; CDR3: CASSPRTAHYEQYF; size: .; J: TRBJ2-7; V: TRBV28; D: .
DNA: TGTGCCAGTAGTATGGTGGCAGTCTATGGCTACACCTTC; CDR3: CASSMVAVYGYTF; size: few; J: TRBJ1-2; V: TRBV19; D: .
DNA: TGTGCCAGCAGCTTAGCCCTATGGGGGCGGCATACGCAGTATTTT; CDR3: CASSLALWGRHTQYF; size: .; J: TRBJ2-3; V: TRBV7-9; D: .
DNA: TGCAGTACTAGTGGACTAGCGGGAGTCTTGGGGACCCAGTACTTC; CDR3: CSTSGLAGVLGTQYF; size: .; J: TRBJ2-5; V: TRBV20-1; D: TRBD2
DNA: TGTGCCAGCAGCGTAGGCGGAATTTTTAATCAGCCCCAGCATTTT; CDR3: CASSVGGIFNQPQHF; size: few; J: TRBJ1-5; V: TRBV9; D: .
DNA: TGCGCCAGCAGCTTGGGAAGCGGGGGGCTCAATGAGCAGTACTTC; CDR3: CASSLGSGGLNEQYF; size: .; J: TRBJ2-5; V: TRBV5-1; D: TRBD2
DNA: TGTGCCAGCAGCCCTACAGGGATGGGCAATCAGCCCCAGCATTTT; CDR3: CASSPTGMGNQPQHF; size: few; J: TRBJ1-5; V: TRBV7-9; D: .
DNA: TGTGCCATCAGTGAGTCGGTCGGCTTGGACACTGAAGCTTTCTTT; CDR3: CAISESVGLDTEAFF; size: .; J: TRBJ1-1; V: TRBV10-3; D: .
DNA: TGCGCCAGCAGCCAAGTGGAGGGACCCATTGACGGGACCCAGTACTTC; CDR3: CASSQVEGPIDGTQYF; size: .; J: TRBJ2-5; V: TRBV4-1; D: .
DNA: TGTGCCAGCCTAAGGGCGGCCGAAGCTTTCTTT; CDR3: CASLRAAEAFF; size: .; J: TRBJ1-1; V: TRBV12-3/TRBV12-4; D: .
DNA: TGTGCCAGCAGCCAAGTCCTTATAGCGGGGGAATACAATGAGCAGTTCTTC; CDR3: CASSQVLIAGEYNEQFF; size: few; J: TRBJ2-1; V: TRBV3-1; D: TRBD2
DNA: TGTGCCGGAATTACTAATGAGCAGTTCTTC; CDR3: CAGITNEQFF; size: .; J: TRBJ2-1; V: TRBV14; D: .
DNA: TGTGCCAGCAGTTCGACAGGGTTGCCGGACGAGCAGTACTTC; CDR3: CASSSTGLPDEQYF; size: .; J: TRBJ2-7; V: TRBV12-3/TRBV12-4; D: TRBD1
DNA: TGCGCCAGCAGCTTGGACCCTGTGACAGTTATACAAGAGACCCAGTACTTC; CDR3: CASSLDPVTVIQETQYF; size: .; J: TRBJ2-5; V: TRBV5-1; D: .
DNA: TGTGCCAGCGGCCGACTAGCGGGATCGGATGAGCAGTTCTTC; CDR3: CASGRLAGSDEQFF; size: .; J: TRBJ2-1; V: TRBV6-1; D: TRBD2
DNA: TGTGCCAGCAGCCAAGATCGGGCTCCTATCACAGATACGCAGTATTTT; CDR3: CASSQDRAPITDTQYF; size: .; J: TRBJ2-3; V: TRBV4-2; D: .
DNA: TGTGCCAGCAGCAAAGGACAGGACCTCAATGAGCAGTACTTC; CDR3: CASSKGQDLNEQYF; size: .; J: TRBJ2-7; V: TRBV21-1; D: .
DNA: TGCAGCGTTGAAGATCGGCGGACCTCCTACAATGAGCAGTACTTC; CDR3: CSVEDRRTSYNEQYF; size: .; J: TRBJ2-7; V: TRBV29-1; D: .
DNA: TGCAGTGCTAGAGCCGGGGCACCGGGCACAGATACGCAGTATTTT; CDR3: CSARAGAPGTDTQYF; size: .; J: TRBJ2-3; V: TRBV20-1; D: .
DNA: TGTGCCAGCAGTTTCCAGGGTTGGGACGAGCAGTACTTC; CDR3: CASSFQGWDEQYF; size: .; J: TRBJ2-7; V: TRBV27; D: .
DNA: TGCACGTCGAGGGGTAGCTCCTACAATGAGCAGTACTTC; CDR3: CTSRGSSYNEQYF; size: .; J: TRBJ2-7; V: TRBV29-1; D: .
DNA: TGTGCCAGCACGGACGGGGAGAGCTATGGCTACACCTTC; CDR3: CASTDGESYGYTF; size: .; J: TRBJ1-2; V: TRBV3-1; D: .
DNA: TGCGCCAGCAGCCGGTTAAGGGGGGTTCTCTCCTACAATGAGCAGTTCTTC; CDR3: CASSRLRGVLSYNEQFF; size: .; J: TRBJ2-1; V: TRBV4-1; D: .
DNA: TGTGCCAGCAGCTTGGTTTCCGGGGTTGCAGATACGCAGTATTTT; CDR3: CASSLVSGVADTQYF; size: .; J: TRBJ2-3; V: TRBV5-6; D: .
DNA: TGCAGTGCTAGAGCCACCTACGAGCAGTACTTC; CDR3: CSARATYEQYF; size: many; J: TRBJ2-7; V: TRBV20-1; D: .
DNA: TGCAGTGCTACTCTCGACAGGGGAGACTACAATGAGCAGTTCTTC; CDR3: CSATLDRGDYNEQFF; size: .; J: TRBJ2-1; V: TRBV20-1; D: TRBD1